What follows describes a single T cell receptor (beta chain). The source of the sample is a study of cytomegalovirus exposure and HLA in healthy donors. The CDR3 sequence is 20 residues long. Germline V gene lookup returns CDR1 SGHVS and CDR2 FQNEAQ. V trimming: 0 bases; J trimming: 0 bases; junction bases outside the gene matches: 7. PCR involved 60 Vbeta and 13 Jbeta primers. The data were produced by immunoSEQ multiplex PCR, yet TCRdb's version contains in-frame clones alone and is incomplete. The top ten hold roughly 3.5% of the sample, which has about 97,000 clones, roughly two thirds seen once. The sequence came from a man in his forties or fifties in good health and CMV-seronegative. The chain combines TRBV7-8 with TRBJ2-1; TRBD2 agrees at 14 bases. Sequenced sample: PBMCs. The CDR3 here is CASSLARTSGGRISYNEQFF. The DNA of the CDR3 is TGTGCCAGCAGCTTAGCGAGGACTAGCGGGGGGCGGATCTCCTACAATGAGCAGTTCTTC. Filled out from reference TRBV7-8 and TRBJ2-1, the complete variable domain reads GAGVSQSPRYKVAKRGQDVALRCDPISGHVSLFWYQQALGQGPEFLTYFQNEAQLDKSGLPSDRFFAERPEGSVSTLKIQRTQQEDSAVYLCASSLARTSGGRISYNEQFFGPGTRLTVL.